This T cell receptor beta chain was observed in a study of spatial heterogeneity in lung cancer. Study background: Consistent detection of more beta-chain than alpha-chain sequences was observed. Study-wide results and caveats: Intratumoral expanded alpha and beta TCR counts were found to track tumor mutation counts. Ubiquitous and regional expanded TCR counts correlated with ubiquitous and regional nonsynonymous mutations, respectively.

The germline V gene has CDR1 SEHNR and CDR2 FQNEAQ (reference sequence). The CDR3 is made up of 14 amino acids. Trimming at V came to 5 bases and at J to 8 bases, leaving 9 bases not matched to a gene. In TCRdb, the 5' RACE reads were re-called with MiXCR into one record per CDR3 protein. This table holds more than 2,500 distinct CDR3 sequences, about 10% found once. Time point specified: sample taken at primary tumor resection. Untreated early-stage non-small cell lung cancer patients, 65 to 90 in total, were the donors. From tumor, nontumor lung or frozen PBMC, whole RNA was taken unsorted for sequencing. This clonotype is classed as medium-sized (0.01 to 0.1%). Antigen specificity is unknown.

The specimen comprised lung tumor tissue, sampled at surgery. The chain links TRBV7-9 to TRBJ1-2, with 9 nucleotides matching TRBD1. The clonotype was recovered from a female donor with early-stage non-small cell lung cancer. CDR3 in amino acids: CASSENGGQGGYTF. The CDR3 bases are TGTGCCAGCAGCGAAAACGGGGGACAGGGAGGCTACACCTTC.